This TCR beta chain comes out of a study of early T cells in non-severe SARS-CoV-2 infection. Study summary: Investigators sequenced bulk RNA drawn from unsorted whole blood, and chains remained unpaired. Study conclusions and caveats: Missing private and CD4 specificities, VDJdb matching favored anti-spike CD8 responses.

CDR1 is SGHVS and CDR2 is FQNEAQ in the germline V gene. The CDR3 is made up of 18 amino acids. J gave up 3 bases and V 2 bases, and 8 bases lay outside the gene matches. This clonotype was counted many times. Its antigen is still unknown. cDNA molecules, individually, were tagged with unique molecular identifiers. One entry per CDR3 protein, called by TCRdb with MiXCR from the 5' RACE reads. Of about 31,000 distinct CDR3 sequences detected, roughly 5% appear once; the ten largest clones hold about 5.8%. The sample comprised whole blood. The chain uses TRBV7-8 and TRBJ2-3; 13 bases line up with TRBD2. This receptor was obtained from an adult who was a healthcare worker with PCR-confirmed SARS-CoV-2 infection or an uninfected control (not recorded which). The CDR3: CASSLSGTSGTETDTQYF. The DNA for the CDR3 is TGTGCCAGCAGCTTATCCGGGACTAGCGGGACGGAGACAGATACGCAGTATTTT.